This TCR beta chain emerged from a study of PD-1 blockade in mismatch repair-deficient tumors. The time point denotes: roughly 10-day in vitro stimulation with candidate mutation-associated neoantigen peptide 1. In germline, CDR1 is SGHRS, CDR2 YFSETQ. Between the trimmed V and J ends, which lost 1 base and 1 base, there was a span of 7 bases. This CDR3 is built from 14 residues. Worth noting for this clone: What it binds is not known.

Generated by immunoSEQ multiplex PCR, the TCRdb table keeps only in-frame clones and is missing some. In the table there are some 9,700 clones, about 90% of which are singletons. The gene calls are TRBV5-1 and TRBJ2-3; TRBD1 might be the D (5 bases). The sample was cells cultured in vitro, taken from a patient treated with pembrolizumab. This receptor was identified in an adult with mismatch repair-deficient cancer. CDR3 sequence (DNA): TGCGCCAGCAGCTTGATAGGGGGCACAGATACGCAGTATTTT. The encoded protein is CASSLIGGTDTQYF. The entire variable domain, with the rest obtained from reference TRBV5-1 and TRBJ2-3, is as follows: KAGVTQTPRYLIKTRGQQVTLSCSPISGHRSVSWYQQTPGQGLQFLFEYFSETQRNKGNFPGRFSGRQFSNSRSEMNVSTLELGDSALYLCASSLIGGTDTQYFGPGTRLTVL.